These 10 T cell receptor beta chains share one sample of origin, sequenced in a study of blood T cell repertoires in COVID-19 (dated by TCRdb to the early 2020s). Receptor libraries were prepared by the immunoSEQ multiplex PCR assay. Entries here come from immuneACCESS through TCRdb and include only in-frame sequences with V and J called. Some clones fail to appear in such tables; in the studies checked, an unresolved V gene covers under half of the shortfall, and the cause of the remainder is unknown. This sample lists some 150,000 clones; around 82% were detected once. Together, the top ten hold 13% of the sample. Input material: peripheral blood. These receptors were taken from a man in his fifties or sixties with active or convalescent COVID-19.

V gene TRBV28 combines with J gene TRBJ2-1; the match to TRBD2 covers 8 bases. Germline V gene sequence: CDR1 MDHEN, CDR2 SYDVKM. Trimming cost V 8 bases and J 8 bases; bases outside gene matches: 8. The CDR3 loop spans 13 amino acids. DNA of the CDR3: TGTGCCAGCGAGGCTAGCGGGTGGGATGAGCAGTTCTTC. Translated, it gives CASEASGWDEQFF.

V and J are TRBV12-5 and TRBJ2-1; 15 nucleotides agree with TRBD2. The CDR3 sequence is 19 residues long. Trimming cost V 1 base and J 1 base; bases outside gene matches: 5. Germline values: CDR1 LGHNT, CDR2 FRNRAP. CDR3 sequence: CASGLGTSGRGRSYNEQFF. Written as DNA, the CDR3 is TGTGCTAGTGGTTTGGGGACTAGCGGGAGGGGGAGGTCCTACAATGAGCAGTTCTTC.

V is TRBV3-1 (or the pseudogene TRBV3-2) and J is TRBJ1-2; unclear D gene. Trimming left V 3 bases short and J 8 bases short, with 13 bases between. The CDR3 is 13 residues long. CDR1 and CDR2 (germline): LGHDT, YNNKEL (reference sequence). CDR3 protein: CASSQILGEGYTF. The CDR3 nucleotides read TGTGCCAGCAGCCAGATTCTCGGGGAGGGCTACACCTTC.

The rearrangement uses TRBV4-2 and TRBJ2-2, with a possible D match to TRBD2 (5 bases). This CDR3 contains 16 residues. Germline CDR1 and CDR2: LGHNA and YNFKEQ. Deletions cut 0 bases from V and 8 bases from J, with 16 bases between. The CDR3, as DNA: TGTGCCAGCAGCCAAGAGAGGGCGGTTTCAGGAGGGGAGCTGTTTTTT. Translating gives CASSQERAVSGGELFF.

The chain joins TRBV11-2 to TRBJ2-1, with 8 nucleotides matching TRBD1. V trimming: 1 base; J trimming: 9 bases; junction bases outside the gene matches: 11. This CDR3 has 16 residues. CDR1 is SGHAT, CDR2 FQNNGV, per germline. CDR3 loop: CASSLVQGARRIEQFF. CDR3 in DNA: TGTGCCAGCAGCTTAGTTCAGGGGGCGCGAAGAATTGAGCAGTTCTTC.

This clone was picked up one time. The V and J genes are TRBV11-2 and TRBJ2-1; D gene uncertain. Trimming shortened V by 3 bases and J by 1 base, and 13 bases separated the two germline ends. Germline CDR1 SGHAT, CDR2 FQNNGV. CDR3 length equals 16 residues. The CDR3 coding sequence is TGTGCCAGCAGCTTCGGGTTCGGCCTATCCTACAATGAGCAGTTCTTC. Translating gives CASSFGFGLSYNEQFF.

J is TRBJ1-4 and V is TRBV2, with 7 bases fitting TRBD1. This CDR3 has 16 amino acids. Germline lookup yields CDR1 SNHLY and CDR2 FYNNEI. V shed 4 bases, J shed 8 bases, and the junction held 13 bases outside the gene matches. CDR3 coding DNA: TGTGCCAGCAGTGCTTTTACAGGGGATGGTGGGGAAAAACTGTTTTTT. Protein sequence: CASSAFTGDGGEKLFF.

The rearrangement joins TRBV7-2 to TRBJ2-7, with TRBD2 identical over 9 bases. In germline, CDR1 is SGHTA, CDR2 FQGNSA. CDR3 size: 17 residues. With V trimmed by 1 base and J by 4 bases, 11 bases remained unmatched. CDR3 sequence: CASSLVGSGSSYYEQYF. The CDR3 DNA sequence: TGTGCCAGCAGCTTAGTGGGTAGCGGGAGTTCGTATTACGAGCAGTACTTC.

The chain carries TRBV7-2 and TRBJ2-2; no clear D gene. The V end lost 5 bases, the J end lost 1 base, and 8 bases lay between the germline ends. The CDR3 sequence is 14 residues long. Germline-derived CDR1 and CDR2 are SGHTA and FQGNSA. The CDR3 reads CASSRVLNTGELFF. The CDR3 coding sequence is TGTGCCAGCAGCCGGGTGCTGAACACCGGGGAGCTGTTTTTT.

The genes are TRBV2 and TRBJ1-3; TRBD1 is a possible D gene (6 bases). V was clipped by 4 bases and J by 10 bases, with 11 bases between them. The CDR3 sequence is 12 residues long. The germline gives CDR1 SNHLY, CDR2 FYNNEI. The CDR3 bases are TGTGCCAGCAGTGTTACCGGGACAACCATATATTTT. Encoded protein: CASSVTGTTIYF.